The 27 T cell receptor beta chains presented below share a single source sample, sequenced in a study of T cells in Graves' hyperthyroidism and ophthalmopathy. What was amplified from RNA transcripts were TCR beta CDR3 regions. A first-round RT-PCR of the TCR CDR3 used the HTBI primer set. TCRdb fed the multiplex PCR reads into MiXCR, producing one record per CDR3 protein. The sample lists around 500,000 distinct CDR3 sequences, 13% to 15% occurring once. The sequencing sample was made of blood. These receptors all stem from a woman in her late teens or twenties with Graves' hyperthyroidism.

Details on this clonotype: This could be a read error, since a much larger clone is one nucleotide away. The chain joins TRBV3-1 to TRBJ2-5, with a weak D call TRBD1 (7 bases). CDR1 and CDR2 (germline): LGHDT, YNNKEL (reference sequence). The CDR3 is 15 amino acids. Between the trimmed V and J ends, which lost 4 bases and 7 bases, there was a span of 19 bases. This chain's CDR3 is CASSPIRSQGGTQYF. In nucleotides, the CDR3 is TGTGCCAGCAGCCCAATCCGGTCCCAGGGGGGGACCCAGTACTTC.

CDR3 in amino acids: CATSDSSRSLYNEQFF. CDR3 bases: TGTGCCACCAGTGACTCTTCTCGGAGTCTCTACAATGAGCAGTTCTTC. J is TRBJ2-1 and V is TRBV24-1; D uncertain. Germline V gene sequence: CDR1 KGHDR, CDR2 SFDVKD. The length of the CDR3 is 16 residues. Trimming took 4 bases from V and 3 from J, leaving 15 bases between them.

This clonotype has at least ten counts. The V call is TRBV2, the J call TRBJ2-3; 7 bases are a match to TRBD1. Germline assignment: CDR1 SNHLY and CDR2 FYNNEI. J gave up 7 bases and V 7 bases, and 8 bases lay outside the gene matches. The CDR3 is 13 residues long. The chain's CDR3 is CASTGQPDYTQYF. In nucleotides, the CDR3 is TGTGCCAGCACGGGACAGCCGGACTATACGCAGTATTTT. The complete variable domain, with remaining parts taken from reference TRBV2 and TRBJ2-3, reads EPEVTQTPSHQVTQMGQEVILRCVPISNHLYFYWYRQILGQKVEFLVSFYNNEISEKSEIFDDQFSVERPDGSNFTLKIRSTKLEDSAMYFCASTGQPDYTQYFGPGTRLTVL.

Comment on this clonotype: This may stem from a read error, because a much larger clone lies one nucleotide away. This chain joins TRBV25-1 and TRBJ1-2; D remains ambiguous. Germline V gives CDR1 MGHDK, CDR2 SYGVNS. The CDR3 length is 16 residues. The CDR3 region has the DNA TGTGCCGGCAGTGAAGGGTTGGGCTATTCTAACTATGGCTACACCTTC. Its protein is CAGSEGLGYSNYGYTF.

The chain has TRBV30 and TRBJ1-2; D is possibly TRBD1 (6 bases). CDR1 and CDR2 (germline): GTSNPN, SVGIG (reference sequence). CDR3 length: 17 residues. The germline V and J ends were trimmed by 0 bases and 0 bases, with 17 bases remaining between them. CDR3 in amino acids: CAWSVPRAGATNYGYTF. Written as DNA, the CDR3 is TGTGCCTGGAGTGTCCCTCGGGCAGGGGCTACTAACTATGGCTACACCTTC.

The genes are TRBV7-3 and TRBJ2-1; 8 bases match TRBD2. CDR1 and CDR2 from the germline V gene are SGHTA and FQGTGA. J lost 5 bases, V lost 7 bases, and 7 bases had no gene match. The CDR3 loop spans 14 amino acids. The CDR3 loop reads CASKGTSGNNEQFF. In nucleotides, the CDR3 is TGTGCCAGCAAAGGAACTAGCGGTAACAATGAGCAGTTCTTC.

This clonotype has at least ten counts. The chain recombines TRBV30 with TRBJ2-2; D uncertain. V lost 5 bases, J lost 0 bases, and 13 bases lay in between. Germline values: CDR1 GTSNPN, CDR2 SVGIG (reference sequence). The CDR3 is 15 amino acids. The CDR3 DNA sequence: TGTGCCTGGGAACGGGTCACCGCGAACACCGGGGAGCTGTTTTTT. Translation gives CAWERVTANTGELFF. The full variable domain, completed using reference TRBV30 and TRBJ2-2, is SQTIHQWPATLVQPVGSPLSLECTVEGTSNPNLYWYRQAAGRGLQLLFYSVGIGQISSEVPQNLSASRPQDRQFILSSKKLLLSDSGFYLCAWERVTANTGELFFGEGSRLTVL.

This clonotype was observed a handful of times. This chain's CDR3 is CASKSAWTDTQYF. CDR3 nucleotides: TGCGCCAGCAAGTCGGCCTGGACAGATACGCAGTATTTT. The chain links TRBV10-1 to TRBJ2-3, with unresolved D. Germline V gene lookup returns CDR1 WNHNN and CDR2 SYGVQD (reference sequence). The CDR3 runs to 13 residues. Trimming removed 7 bases from V and 3 bases from J, with 11 bases in between.

About this clonotype: A clone one base away is much larger, so this may be a read error. This chain uses TRBV5-1 with TRBJ1-2, with 9 bases aligning to TRBD1. V lost 8 bases, J lost 0 bases, and 5 bases stayed unmatched. The CDR3 runs to 14 residues. Per germline, CDR1 SGHRS and CDR2 YFSETQ. CDR3 region: CASGGQGTNYGYTF. In DNA form, the CDR3 reads TGCGCCAGTGGGGGACAGGGAACTAACTATGGCTACACCTTC.

This clonotype was detected many times. The chain has TRBV19 and TRBJ2-1; 11 bases fit TRBD2. V trimming: 7 bases; J trimming: 9 bases; junction bases outside the gene matches: 8. This CDR3 region has 14 residues. Per germline, CDR1 LNHDA and CDR2 SQIVND (reference sequence). The CDR3 is CASTETSGISEQFF. The DNA for the CDR3 is TGTGCCAGTACTGAGACTAGCGGGATCAGTGAGCAGTTCTTC.

Note on this clonotype: At one end the junction does not follow the germline gene, possibly because of a read error. In DNA form, the CDR3 reads TGTGCCGGCAGTTTTGGGGACAGGGGTAATCAGCCCCAGCATTTT. This encodes CAGSFGDRGNQPQHF. The V call is TRBV12-3 or TRBV12-4, the J call TRBJ1-5; 10 bases are a match to TRBD1. The CDR3 has 15 residues.

This clonotype was observed many times. The chain carries TRBV3-1 and TRBJ2-1, with 12 positions matching TRBD2. This CDR3 is built from 17 residues. Trimming removed 5 bases from V and 5 bases from J; junction bases left unmatched: 10. CDR1 LGHDT and CDR2 YNNKEL come from the germline V gene (reference sequence). The CDR3 coding sequence is TGTGCCAGCAGCGTTAAGCTCCTAGCGGGAGGGAACAATGAGCAGTTCTTC. Its translation is CASSVKLLAGGNNEQFF.

This clonotype was seen repeatedly, ten times or more. The rearrangement links TRBV12-3 or TRBV12-4 to TRBJ1-5; tentative D call: TRBD1 (5 bases). The CDR3 totals 14 residues. Trimming stripped 4 bases from V and 3 bases from J, with 10 bases between. CDR3 sequence: CASSSEGPNQPQHF. The CDR3 nucleotides read TGTGCCAGCAGTTCCGAGGGGCCCAATCAGCCCCAGCATTTT.

This sequence joins TRBV7-3 and TRBJ1-2; TRBD1 is a possible D gene (6 bases). Germline loops: CDR1 SGHTA, CDR2 FQGTGA. CDR3 length: 13 residues. The V end was cut by 5 bases, the J end by 6 bases, with 13 bases between. CDR3 region: CASSETNRDGYTF. The CDR3 bases are TGTGCCAGCAGCGAGACGAACAGGGATGGCTACACCTTC.

This clonotype has ten or more counts. This rearrangement joins TRBV9 to TRBJ2-1; D uncertain. The CDR3 sequence is 12 residues long. Germline V gene sequence: CDR1 SGDLS, CDR2 YYNGEE. Deletions cut 0 bases from V and 3 bases from J, with 1 base between. CDR3 nucleotides: TGTGCCAGCAGCGTAGTCTACAATGAGCAGTTCTTC. Protein: CASSVVYNEQFF. Full variable domain (outside the CDR3, taken from reference TRBV9 and TRBJ2-1): DSGVTQTPKHLITATGQRVTLRCSPRSGDLSVYWYQQSLDQGLQFLIQYYNGEERAKGNILERFSAQQFPDLHSELNLSSLELGDSALYFCASSVVYNEQFFGPGTRLTVL.

There are many counts of this clonotype. J is TRBJ2-1 and V is TRBV10-3; 11 bases align to TRBD2. The J segment lost 5 bases and the V segment lost 4 bases, leaving 4 bases of the junction unmatched. The CDR3 totals 15 residues. CDR1 is ENHRY, CDR2 SYGVKD, per germline. The CDR3 protein is CAISGGTSGNNEQFF. As DNA, the CDR3 is TGTGCCATCAGTGGCGGGACTAGCGGTAACAATGAGCAGTTCTTC.

This clonotype has a count of ten or more. The chain uses TRBV11-2 and TRBJ2-5, with a tentative D call TRBD1 (6 bases). The CDR3 sequence is 15 residues long. Looked up from germline, CDR1 is SGHAT and CDR2 is FQNNGV. Trimming cost V 5 bases and J 5 bases, with 18 bases left between them. The CDR3 loop reads CASSPREGVGETQYF. CDR3 DNA: TGTGCCAGCAGCCCAAGAGAGGGGGTTGGGGAGACCCAGTACTTC.

This clonotype was recorded at least ten times. V and J are TRBV3-1 and TRBJ1-6, with D tentatively TRBD1 (5 bases). With 3 bases removed from V and 7 bases from J, the gap between germline ends came to 16 bases. Germline assignment: CDR1 LGHDT and CDR2 YNNKEL (reference sequence). The CDR3 is 16 residues long. The chain's CDR3 is CASSQGTAFANSPLHF. The CDR3 DNA reads TGTGCCAGCAGCCAGGGGACCGCGTTCGCGAATTCACCCCTCCACTTT.

The chain combines TRBV19 with TRBJ1-5, with D possibly being TRBD1 (5 bases). Trimming shortened V by 9 bases and J by 6 bases, and 18 bases separated the two germline ends. CDR3 length: 14 amino acids. Germline V gives CDR1 LNHDA, CDR2 SQIVND (reference sequence). For the CDR3, the DNA is TGTGCCAGCAGTTTGTATAGGGGAGGTCAGCCCCAGCATTTT. Its protein is CASSLYRGGQPQHF.

Ten or more counts support this clonotype. V gene TRBV19 combines with J gene TRBJ1-1; the match to TRBD1 covers 7 bases. CDR3 length equals 12 residues. The germline V gene has CDR1 LNHDA and CDR2 SQIVND (reference sequence). The V segment lost 9 bases and the J segment 5 bases; nucleotides outside the gene matches: 6. CDR3 nucleotide sequence: TGTGCCAGCACAGGGGTGGGAACTGAAGCTTTCTTT. Protein product: CASTGVGTEAFF.

This clonotype was recorded at least ten times. The chain recombines TRBV10-1 with TRBJ2-5; a possible D gene is TRBD2 (5 bases). The CDR3 totals 15 residues. Germline CDR1 and CDR2: WNHNN and SYGVQD (reference sequence). With 3 bases removed from V and 4 bases from J, the gap between germline ends came to 15 bases. This CDR3 reads CASSDSAGLGETQYF. The DNA of the CDR3 is TGCGCCAGCAGTGATTCGGCGGGCCTGGGAGAGACCCAGTACTTC.

In the case of this clonotype: At one of its ends the junction is not consistent with the germline gene, which may arise from a read error. The J gene is TRBJ1-3, the V gene TRBV7-7, with D hard to call. The CDR3 totals 15 residues. Germline lookup yields CDR1 SSHAT and CDR2 FNYEAQ (reference sequence). CDR3 sequence reads: CAGSPLGYSGNTIYF. The DNA for the CDR3 is TGTGCCGGCAGCCCACTGGGGTACTCTGGAAACACCATATATTTT.

In its sample, this clonotype was seen many times. V usage is TRBV6-2 or TRBV6-3 and J usage is TRBJ2-1; 13 nucleotides line up with TRBD2. With V trimmed by 6 bases and J by 8 bases, 7 bases remained unmatched. The germline gives CDR1 MNHEY, CDR2 SVGEGT. This CDR3 spans 15 amino acids. In nucleotides, the CDR3 is TGTGCCAGCAGCACCGGGACTAGCGGGACCCATGAGCAGTTCTTC. Translated: CASSTGTSGTHEQFF.

The chain uses TRBV7-9 and TRBJ2-7; possibly TRBD1 for D (5 bases). CDR1 SEHNR and CDR2 FQNEAQ come from the germline V gene (reference sequence). Trimming shortened V by 6 bases and J by 5 bases, and 8 bases separated the two germline ends. The CDR3 is 11 residues long. As DNA, the CDR3 is TGTGCCAGCAGTAAAGGGGACGAGCAGTACTTC. Translated: CASSKGDEQYF.

This clonotype was observed many times. V and J are TRBV6-1 and TRBJ2-1, with D possibly matching TRBD1 (5 bases). The CDR3 contains 11 residues. The germline V gene encodes CDR1 MNHNS and CDR2 SASEGT. Trimming shortened V by 5 bases and J by 7 bases, and 6 bases separated the two germline ends. CDR3 in amino acids: CASSRQNEQFF. For the CDR3, the DNA is TGTGCCAGCAGTAGACAGAATGAGCAGTTCTTC.

This clonotype was observed at least ten times. The chain carries TRBV12-3 or TRBV12-4 and TRBJ1-2, with D unresolved. V was shortened by 3 bases and J by 0 bases, with 8 bases between the two germline ends. The CDR3 consists of 14 residues. The CDR3: CASSLVGTNYGYTF. In nucleotides, the CDR3 is TGTGCCAGCAGTTTGGTCGGAACTAACTATGGCTACACCTTC.

The chain joins TRBV12-3 or TRBV12-4 to TRBJ1-5, with D possibly matching TRBD1 (5 bases). With 7 bases removed from V and 2 bases from J, the gap between germline ends came to 9 bases. This CDR3 is built from 13 residues. CDR3 sequence: CASTGAGNQPQHF. The CDR3 nucleotides read TGTGCCAGCACTGGGGCAGGCAATCAGCCCCAGCATTTT.